This T cell receptor (beta chain) was captured in a study of identical twins' blood T cells. In the study overall: About 50 million reads came from around twelve libraries, six alpha, six beta.

About this clonotype: A junction end diverges from the germline sequence, so it may reflect a read error.

CDR1 is MNHNS, CDR2 SASEGT, per germline. The CDR3 has 14 amino acids. Each TCR cDNA library carried sample-specific barcodes on both ends. TCRdb reprocessed the 5' RACE reads with MiXCR, giving one entry per CDR3 protein. The table lists 350,000 to 450,000 distinct CDR3 sequences, 25% to 35% of them singletons. The clonotype was recovered from a woman aged 18 to 55 in good health. This sequence joins TRBV6-1 and TRBJ1-1, with D uncertain. The sample comprised PBMCs. In DNA, the CDR3 is TGTGCCAGCAGTGATAAGGGCAAGAACGCTGAAGCATTCTTT. It yields the protein CASSDKGKNAEAFF.